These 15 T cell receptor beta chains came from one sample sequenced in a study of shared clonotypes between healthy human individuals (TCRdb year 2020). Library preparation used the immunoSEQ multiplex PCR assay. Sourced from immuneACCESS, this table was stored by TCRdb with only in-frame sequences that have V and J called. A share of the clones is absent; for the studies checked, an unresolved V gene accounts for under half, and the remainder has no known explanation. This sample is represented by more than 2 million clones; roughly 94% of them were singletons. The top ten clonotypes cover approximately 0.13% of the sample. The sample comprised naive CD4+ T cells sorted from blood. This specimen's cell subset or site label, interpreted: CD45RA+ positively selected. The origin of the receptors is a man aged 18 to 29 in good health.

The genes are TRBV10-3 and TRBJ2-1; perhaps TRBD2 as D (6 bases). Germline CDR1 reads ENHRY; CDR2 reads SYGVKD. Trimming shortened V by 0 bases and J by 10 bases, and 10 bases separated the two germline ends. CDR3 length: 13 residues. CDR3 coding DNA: TGTGCCATCAGTGAGTCCCGGGAGCAAGAGCAGTTCTTC. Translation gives CAISESREQEQFF.

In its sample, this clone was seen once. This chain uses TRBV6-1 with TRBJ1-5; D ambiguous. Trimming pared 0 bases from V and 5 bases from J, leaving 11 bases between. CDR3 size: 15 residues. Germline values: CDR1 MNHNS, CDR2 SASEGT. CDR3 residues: CASSEAGRTHQPQHF. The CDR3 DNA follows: TGTGCCAGCAGTGAAGCGGGGAGGACTCATCAGCCCCAGCATTTT.

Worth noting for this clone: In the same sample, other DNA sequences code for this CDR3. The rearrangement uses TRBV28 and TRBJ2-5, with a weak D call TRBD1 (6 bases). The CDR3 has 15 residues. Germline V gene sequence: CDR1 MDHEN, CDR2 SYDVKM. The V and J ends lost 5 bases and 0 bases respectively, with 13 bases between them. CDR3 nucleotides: TGTGCCAGCAGTCTACTAACAGGGAACCAAGAGACCCAGTACTTC. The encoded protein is CASSLLTGNQETQYF.

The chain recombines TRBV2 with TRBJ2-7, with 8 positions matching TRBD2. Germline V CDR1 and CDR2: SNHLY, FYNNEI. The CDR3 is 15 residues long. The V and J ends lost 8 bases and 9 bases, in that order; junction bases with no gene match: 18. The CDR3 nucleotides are TGTGCCAGCCCAAGTGAATCGGGAGGGCCAGCTCGGCAGTACTTC. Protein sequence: CASPSESGGPARQYF.

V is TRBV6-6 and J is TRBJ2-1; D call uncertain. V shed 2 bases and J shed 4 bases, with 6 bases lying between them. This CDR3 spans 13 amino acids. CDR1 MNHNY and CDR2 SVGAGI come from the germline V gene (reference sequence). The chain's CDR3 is CASSYELYNEQFF. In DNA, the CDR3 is TGTGCCAGCAGTTACGAACTATACAATGAGCAGTTCTTC.

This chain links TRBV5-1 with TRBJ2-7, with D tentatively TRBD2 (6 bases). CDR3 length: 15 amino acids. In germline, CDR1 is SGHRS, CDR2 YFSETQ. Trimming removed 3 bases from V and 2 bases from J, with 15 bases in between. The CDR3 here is CASSSLAEPTYEQYF. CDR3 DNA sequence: TGCGCCAGCAGCTCGTTAGCGGAGCCAACCTACGAGCAGTACTTC.

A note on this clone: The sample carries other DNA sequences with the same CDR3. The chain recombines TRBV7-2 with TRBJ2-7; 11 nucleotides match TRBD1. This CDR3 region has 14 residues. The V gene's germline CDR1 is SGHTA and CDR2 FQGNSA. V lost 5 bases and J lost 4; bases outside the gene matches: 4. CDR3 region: CASSPDRGLYEQYF. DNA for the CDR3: TGTGCCAGCAGCCCGGACAGGGGGCTATACGAGCAGTACTTC.

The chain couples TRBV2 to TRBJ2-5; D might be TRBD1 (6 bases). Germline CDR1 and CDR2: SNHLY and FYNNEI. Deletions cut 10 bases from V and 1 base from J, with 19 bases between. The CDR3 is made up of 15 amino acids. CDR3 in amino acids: CATRQEAGIQETQYF. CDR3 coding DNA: TGTGCCACCAGACAGGAGGCAGGGATCCAAGAGACCCAGTACTTC.

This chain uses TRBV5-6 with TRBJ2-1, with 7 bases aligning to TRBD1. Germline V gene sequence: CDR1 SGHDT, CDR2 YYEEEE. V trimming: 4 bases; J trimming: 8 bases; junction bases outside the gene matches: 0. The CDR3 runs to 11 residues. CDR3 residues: CASSQGDEQFF. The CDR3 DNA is TGTGCCAGCAGCCAGGGGGATGAGCAGTTCTTC.

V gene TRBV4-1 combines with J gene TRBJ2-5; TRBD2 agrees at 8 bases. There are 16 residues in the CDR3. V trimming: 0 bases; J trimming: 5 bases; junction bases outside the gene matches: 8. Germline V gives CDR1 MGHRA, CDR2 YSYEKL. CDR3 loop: CASSQEGRRGGETQYF. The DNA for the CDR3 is TGCGCCAGCAGCCAAGAGGGCAGACGGGGGGGCGAGACCCAGTACTTC.

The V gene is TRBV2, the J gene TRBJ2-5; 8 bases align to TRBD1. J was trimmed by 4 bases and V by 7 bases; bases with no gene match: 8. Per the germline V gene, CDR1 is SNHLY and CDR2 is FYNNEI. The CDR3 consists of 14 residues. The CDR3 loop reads CASKGQGAPETQYF. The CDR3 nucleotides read TGTGCCAGCAAGGGTCAGGGGGCCCCAGAGACCCAGTACTTC.

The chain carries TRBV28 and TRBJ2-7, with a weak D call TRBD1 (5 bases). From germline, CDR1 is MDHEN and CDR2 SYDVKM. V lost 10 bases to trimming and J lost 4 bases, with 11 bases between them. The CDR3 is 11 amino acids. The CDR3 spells CATLGAYEQYF. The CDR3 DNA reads TGTGCCACCCTAGGGGCATACGAGCAGTACTTC.

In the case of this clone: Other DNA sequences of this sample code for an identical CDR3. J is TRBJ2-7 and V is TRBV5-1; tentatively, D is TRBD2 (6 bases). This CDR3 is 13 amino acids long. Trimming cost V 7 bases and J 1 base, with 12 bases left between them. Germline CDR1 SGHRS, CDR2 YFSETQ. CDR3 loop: CASSWGDSYEQYF. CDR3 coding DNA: TGCGCCAGCTCGTGGGGGGATTCCTACGAGCAGTACTTC.

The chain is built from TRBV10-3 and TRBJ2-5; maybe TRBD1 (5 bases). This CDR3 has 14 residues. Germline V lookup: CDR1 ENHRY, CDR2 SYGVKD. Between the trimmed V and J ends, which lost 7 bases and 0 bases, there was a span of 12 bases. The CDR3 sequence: CAITQIGDQETQYF. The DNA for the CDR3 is TGTGCCATCACCCAAATAGGGGACCAAGAGACCCAGTACTTC.

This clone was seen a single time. This CDR3 reads CASSAQDSLNTEAFF. CDR3 nucleotide sequence: TGTGCCAGCAGCGCCCAGGACAGTCTGAACACTGAAGCTTTCTTT. The chain is built from TRBV2 and TRBJ1-1, with a tentative D call TRBD1 (6 bases). V was cut by 6 bases and J by 0 bases, with 14 bases left in between. The CDR3 loop spans 15 amino acids. CDR1 is SNHLY, CDR2 FYNNEI, per germline.